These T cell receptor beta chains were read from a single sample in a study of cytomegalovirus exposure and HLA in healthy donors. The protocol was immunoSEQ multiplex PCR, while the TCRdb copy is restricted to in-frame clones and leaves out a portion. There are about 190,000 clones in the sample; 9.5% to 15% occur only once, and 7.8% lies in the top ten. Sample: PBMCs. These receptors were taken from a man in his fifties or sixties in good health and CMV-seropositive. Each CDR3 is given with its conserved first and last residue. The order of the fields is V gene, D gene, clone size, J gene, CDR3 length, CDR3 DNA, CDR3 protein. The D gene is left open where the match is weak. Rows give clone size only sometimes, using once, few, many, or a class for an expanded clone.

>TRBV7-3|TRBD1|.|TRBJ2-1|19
TGTGCCAGCAGCTTGGATGGCTCTCCTCCGGGACAGGGAAATAATGAGCAGTTCTTC
CASSLDGSPPGQGNNEQFF
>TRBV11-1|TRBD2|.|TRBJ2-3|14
TGTGCCAGCAGCGTAGCGGGGGGGACAGATACGCAGTATTTT
CASSVAGGTDTQYF
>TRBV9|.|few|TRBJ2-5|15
TGTGCCAGCAGCGTAATCAGGGAAAGAGGAGAGACCCAGTACTTC
CASSVIRERGETQYF
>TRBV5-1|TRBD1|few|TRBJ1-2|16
TGCGCCAGCAGCTTGGGACGACAGGGGAATAACTATGGCTACACCTTC
CASSLGRQGNNYGYTF
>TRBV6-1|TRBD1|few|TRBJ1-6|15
TGTGCCAGCAGTAACCGGGACAGGGGAGGCTCACCCCTCCACTTT
CASSNRDRGGSPLHF
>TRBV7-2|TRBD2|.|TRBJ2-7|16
TGTGCCAGCAGCTTAGCGTCGGGGGGGCCCGCCTACGAGCAGTACTTC
CASSLASGGPAYEQYF
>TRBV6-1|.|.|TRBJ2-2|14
TGTGCCAGCAGTGCAGGGATAAACACCGGGGAGCTGTTTTTT
CASSAGINTGELFF
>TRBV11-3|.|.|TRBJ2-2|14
TGTGCCAGCAGCTTGCCCGGGGGAACCGGGGAGCTGTTTTTT
CASSLPGGTGELFF
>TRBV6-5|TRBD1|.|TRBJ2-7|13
TGTGCCAGCAGTTTTGGACAGGACTACGAGCAGTACTTC
CASSFGQDYEQYF
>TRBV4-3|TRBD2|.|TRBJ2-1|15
TGCGCCAGCAGCCAAGGGACTAGCTCGAACAATGAGCAGTTCTTC
CASSQGTSSNNEQFF
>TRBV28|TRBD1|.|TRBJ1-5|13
TGTGCCAGCAAGACAGGGATCAATCAGCCCCAGCATTTT
CASKTGINQPQHF
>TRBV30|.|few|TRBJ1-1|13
TGTGCCTGGGGGCGGGGGATAAGGGTTGAAGCTTTCTTT
CAWGRGIRVEAFF